This T cell receptor (beta chain) was identified in a study of regulatory T cells in long-lasting Graves disease. Overall study: Newly diagnosed Graves' patients had taken antithyroid drugs under 3 months.

Findings and limits, study-wide: When disease was persistent, TRBV28, TRBJ1-2 and TRBJ2-5 were the favored segments.

On this clonotype: Antigen unknown.

The time point here: newly diagnosed GD, antithyroid drugs for less than 3 months. Making the TCR library involved RNA that had been extracted from PBMCs. CDR3 regions were amplified by Arm-PCR using iRepertoire HTBI primers to build TCR beta libraries. TCRdb passed the multiplex PCR reads through MiXCR, listing each CDR3 protein once. The table lists 400,000 to 500,000 distinct CDR3 sequences, about 14% of them singletons, with 17% in the top ten. Trimming took off 3 bases at V and 6 bases at J, with 11 bases between the two ends. The germline CDR1 and CDR2 sequences are MDHEN and SYDVKM. The CDR3 loop spans 13 amino acids. The data also belong to a second study, concerning T cells in Graves' hyperthyroidism and ophthalmopathy.

The chain joins TRBV28 to TRBJ2-5, with D possibly TRBD1 on 5 matching bases. This material consisted of peripheral blood mononuclear cells (PBMCs), taken at new diagnosis, from a patient treated with antithyroid drugs. The TCR comes from a woman aged 45 to 65 with Graves disease. Here the CDR3 DNA reads TGTGCCAGCAGTTTTAGGGGTATACAGACCCAGTACTTC. This sequence encodes CASSFRGIQTQYF.